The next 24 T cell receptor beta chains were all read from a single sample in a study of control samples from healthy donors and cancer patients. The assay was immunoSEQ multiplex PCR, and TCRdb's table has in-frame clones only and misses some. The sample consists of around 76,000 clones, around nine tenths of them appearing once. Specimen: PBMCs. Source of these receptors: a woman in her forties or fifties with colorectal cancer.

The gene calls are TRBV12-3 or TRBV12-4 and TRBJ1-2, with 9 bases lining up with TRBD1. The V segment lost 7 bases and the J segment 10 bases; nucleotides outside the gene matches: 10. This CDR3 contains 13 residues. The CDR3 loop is CASTKPGTGIYTF. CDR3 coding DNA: TGTGCCAGCACCAAACCCGGGACAGGGATCTACACCTTC.

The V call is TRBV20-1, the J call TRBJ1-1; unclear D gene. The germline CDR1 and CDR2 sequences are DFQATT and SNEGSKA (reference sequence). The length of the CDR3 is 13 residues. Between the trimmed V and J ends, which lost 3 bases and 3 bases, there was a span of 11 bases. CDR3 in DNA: TGCAGTGCTAGTGTTGGTAGTGACACTGAAGCTTTCTTT. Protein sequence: CSASVGSDTEAFF.

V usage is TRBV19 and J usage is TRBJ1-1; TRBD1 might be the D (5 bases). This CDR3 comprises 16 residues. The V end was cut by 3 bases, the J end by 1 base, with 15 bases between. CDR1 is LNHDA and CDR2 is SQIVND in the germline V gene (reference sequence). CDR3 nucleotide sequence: TGTGCCAGTAGTATCCGCGTCAGGGAGGGGAACACTGAAGCTTTCTTT. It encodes CASSIRVREGNTEAFF.

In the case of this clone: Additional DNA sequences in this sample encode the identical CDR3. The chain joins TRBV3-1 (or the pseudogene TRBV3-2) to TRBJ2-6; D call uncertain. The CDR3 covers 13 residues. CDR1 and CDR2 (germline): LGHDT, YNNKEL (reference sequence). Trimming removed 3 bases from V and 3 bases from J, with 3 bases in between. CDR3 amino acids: CASSQGGANVLTF. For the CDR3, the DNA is TGTGCCAGCAGCCAGGGTGGGGCCAACGTCCTGACTTTC.

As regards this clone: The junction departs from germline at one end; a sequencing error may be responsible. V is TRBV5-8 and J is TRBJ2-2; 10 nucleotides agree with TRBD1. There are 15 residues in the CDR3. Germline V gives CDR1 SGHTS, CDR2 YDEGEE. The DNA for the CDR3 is TGTGCCAACAGCTTGATGACAGGGGGCTACGGGGAGCTGTTTTTT. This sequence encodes CANSLMTGGYGELFF.

The DNA of the CDR3 is TGTGCCAGCAGTGACTCGCAGGGAACGGATACGCAGTATTTT. Translating gives CASSDSQGTDTQYF. This chain joins TRBV25-1 and TRBJ2-3; a possible D gene is TRBD1 (5 bases). The germline V gene has CDR1 MGHDK and CDR2 SYGVNS. The CDR3 has 14 amino acids. Trimming shortened V by 3 bases and J by 6 bases, and 13 bases separated the two germline ends. The full variable domain, rest sourced from reference TRBV25-1 and TRBJ2-3, is EADIYQTPRYLVIGTGKKITLECSQTMGHDKMYWYQQDPGMELHLIHYSYGVNSTEKGDLSSESTVSRIRTEHFPLTLESARPSHTSQYLCASSDSQGTDTQYFGPGTRLTVL.

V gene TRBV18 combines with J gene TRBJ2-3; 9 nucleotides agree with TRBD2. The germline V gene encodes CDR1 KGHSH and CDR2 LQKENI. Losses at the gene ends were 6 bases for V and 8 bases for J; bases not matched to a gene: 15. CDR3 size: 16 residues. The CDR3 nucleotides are TGTGCCAGCTCCCTCTTAGGGACTAGCATATCGGCTACGCAGTATTTT. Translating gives CASSLLGTSISATQYF.

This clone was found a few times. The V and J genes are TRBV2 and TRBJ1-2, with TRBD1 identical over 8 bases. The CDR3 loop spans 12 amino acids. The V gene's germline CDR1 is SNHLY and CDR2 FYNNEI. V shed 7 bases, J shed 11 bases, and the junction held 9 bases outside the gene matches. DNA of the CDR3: TGTGCCAGCAAACGGACAGGGTTCAATTACACCTTC. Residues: CASKRTGFNYTF.

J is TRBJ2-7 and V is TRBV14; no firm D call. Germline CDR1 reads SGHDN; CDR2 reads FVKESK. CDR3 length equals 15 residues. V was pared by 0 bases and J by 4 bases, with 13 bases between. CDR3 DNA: TGTGCCAGCAGCCAAGATGGAGCTAGTGGGTACGAGCAGTACGTC. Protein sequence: CASSQDGASGYEQYV.

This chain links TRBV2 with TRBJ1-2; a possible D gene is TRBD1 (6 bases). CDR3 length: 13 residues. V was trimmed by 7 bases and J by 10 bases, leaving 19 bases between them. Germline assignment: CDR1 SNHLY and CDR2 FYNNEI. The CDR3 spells CASTQGGEYDYTF. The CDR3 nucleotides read TGTGCCAGCACGCAAGGGGGGGAGTACGACTACACCTTC. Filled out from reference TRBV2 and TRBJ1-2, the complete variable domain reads EPEVTQTPSHQVTQMGQEVILRCVPISNHLYFYWYRQILGQKVEFLVSFYNNEISEKSEIFDDQFSVERPDGSNFTLKIRSTKLEDSAMYFCASTQGGEYDYTFGSGTRLTVV.

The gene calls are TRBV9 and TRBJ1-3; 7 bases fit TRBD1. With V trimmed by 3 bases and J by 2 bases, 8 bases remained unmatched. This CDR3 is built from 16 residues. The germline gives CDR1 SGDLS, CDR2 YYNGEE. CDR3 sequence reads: CASSGTTDRAGNTIYF. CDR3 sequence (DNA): TGTGCCAGCAGCGGTACCACCGACAGGGCTGGAAACACCATATATTTT.

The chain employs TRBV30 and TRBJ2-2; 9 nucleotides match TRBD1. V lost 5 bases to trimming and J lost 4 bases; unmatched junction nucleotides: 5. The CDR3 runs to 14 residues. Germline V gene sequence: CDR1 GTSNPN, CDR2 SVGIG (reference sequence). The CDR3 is CAWGTGGGTGELFF. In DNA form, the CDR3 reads TGTGCCTGGGGCACAGGGGGCGGCACCGGGGAGCTGTTTTTT.

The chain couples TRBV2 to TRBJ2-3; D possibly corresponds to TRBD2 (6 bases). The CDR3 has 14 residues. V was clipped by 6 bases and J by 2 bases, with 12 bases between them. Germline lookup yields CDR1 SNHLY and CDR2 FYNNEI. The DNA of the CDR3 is TGTGCCAGCAGGCGGGGATTCAACACAGATACGCAGTATTTT. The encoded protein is CASRRGFNTDTQYF.

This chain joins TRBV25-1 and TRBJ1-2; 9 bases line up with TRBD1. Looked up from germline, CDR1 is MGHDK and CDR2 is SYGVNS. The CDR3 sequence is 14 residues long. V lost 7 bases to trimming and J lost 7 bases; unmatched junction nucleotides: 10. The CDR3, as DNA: TGTGCCAGCAATAAACAGGGGGCGAGGGTTGGCTACACCTTC. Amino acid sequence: CASNKQGARVGYTF.

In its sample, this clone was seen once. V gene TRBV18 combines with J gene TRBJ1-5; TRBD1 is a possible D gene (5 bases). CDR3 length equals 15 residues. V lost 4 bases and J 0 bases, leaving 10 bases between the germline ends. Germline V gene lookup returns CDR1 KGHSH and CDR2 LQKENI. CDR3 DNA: TGTGCCAGCTCACAATCAGGGATTAGCAATCAGCCCCAGCATTTT. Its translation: CASSQSGISNQPQHF.

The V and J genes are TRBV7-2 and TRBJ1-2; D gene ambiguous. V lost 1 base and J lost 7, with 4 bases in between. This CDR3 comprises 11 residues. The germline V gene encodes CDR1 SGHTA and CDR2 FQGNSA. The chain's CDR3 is CASSLVGGYTF. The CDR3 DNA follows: TGTGCCAGCAGCTTAGTCGGTGGCTACACCTTC.

CDR3 nucleotide sequence: TGCAGCGTTGGGGGCCCAAGCTCCTACAATGAGCAGTTCTTC. It yields the protein CSVGGPSSYNEQFF. This chain links TRBV29-1 with TRBJ2-1, with D possibly TRBD1 on 5 matching bases. Germline values: CDR1 SQVTM, CDR2 ANQGSEA. The V and J ends lost 4 bases and 0 bases respectively, with 10 bases between them. The CDR3 has 14 residues.

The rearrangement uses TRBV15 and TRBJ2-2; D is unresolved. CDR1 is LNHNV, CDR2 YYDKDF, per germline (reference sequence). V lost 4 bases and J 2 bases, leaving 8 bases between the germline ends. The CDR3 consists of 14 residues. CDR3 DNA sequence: TGTGCCACCAGCATATCAGAAAACACCGGGGAGCTGTTTTTT. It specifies CATSISENTGELFF.

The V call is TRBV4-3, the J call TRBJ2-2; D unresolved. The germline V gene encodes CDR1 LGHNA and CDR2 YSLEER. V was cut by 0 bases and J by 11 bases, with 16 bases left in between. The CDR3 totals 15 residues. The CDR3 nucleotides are TGCGCCAGCAGCCAAGACTGGCGGCCATATGTTGAGCTGTTTTTT. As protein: CASSQDWRPYVELFF.

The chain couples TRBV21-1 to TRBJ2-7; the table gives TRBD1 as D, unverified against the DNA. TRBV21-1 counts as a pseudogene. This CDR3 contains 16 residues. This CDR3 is CASSGPGTGRSYEQYV. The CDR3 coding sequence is TGTGCCAGCAGCGGCCCCGGGACAGGGAGATCCTACGAGCAGTACGTC.

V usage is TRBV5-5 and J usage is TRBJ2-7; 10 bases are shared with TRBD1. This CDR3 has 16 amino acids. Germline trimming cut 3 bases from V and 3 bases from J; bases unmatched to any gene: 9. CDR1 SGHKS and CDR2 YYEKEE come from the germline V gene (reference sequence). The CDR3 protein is CASSSTRTGGLYEQYV. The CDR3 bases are TGTGCCAGCAGCTCGACACGGACAGGGGGGCTCTACGAGCAGTACGTC.

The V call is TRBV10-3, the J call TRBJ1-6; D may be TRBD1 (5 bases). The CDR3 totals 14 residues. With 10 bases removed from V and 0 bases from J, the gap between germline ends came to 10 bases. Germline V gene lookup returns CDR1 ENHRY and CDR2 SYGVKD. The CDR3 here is CASRDSSYNSPLHF. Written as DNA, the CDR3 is TGTGCCAGCCGAGACAGCTCCTATAATTCACCCCTCCACTTT.

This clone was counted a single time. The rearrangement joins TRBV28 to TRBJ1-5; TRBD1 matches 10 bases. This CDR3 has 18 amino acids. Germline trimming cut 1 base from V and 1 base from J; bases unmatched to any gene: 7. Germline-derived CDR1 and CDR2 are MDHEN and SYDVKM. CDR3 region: CASSLSGTGVNSNQPQHF. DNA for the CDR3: TGTGCCAGCAGTTTATCCGGGACAGGGGTTAACAGCAATCAGCCCCAGCATTTT.

CDR3 bases: TGTGCCAGCAGCCAAGCCGGGGGGGGAGCAGATACGCAGTATTTT. Amino acid sequence: CASSQAGGGADTQYF. V usage is TRBV14 and J usage is TRBJ2-3; 8 bases align to TRBD2. V shed 1 base, J shed 4 bases, and the junction held 4 bases outside the gene matches. Germline CDR1 and CDR2: SGHDN and FVKESK. There are 15 residues in the CDR3.